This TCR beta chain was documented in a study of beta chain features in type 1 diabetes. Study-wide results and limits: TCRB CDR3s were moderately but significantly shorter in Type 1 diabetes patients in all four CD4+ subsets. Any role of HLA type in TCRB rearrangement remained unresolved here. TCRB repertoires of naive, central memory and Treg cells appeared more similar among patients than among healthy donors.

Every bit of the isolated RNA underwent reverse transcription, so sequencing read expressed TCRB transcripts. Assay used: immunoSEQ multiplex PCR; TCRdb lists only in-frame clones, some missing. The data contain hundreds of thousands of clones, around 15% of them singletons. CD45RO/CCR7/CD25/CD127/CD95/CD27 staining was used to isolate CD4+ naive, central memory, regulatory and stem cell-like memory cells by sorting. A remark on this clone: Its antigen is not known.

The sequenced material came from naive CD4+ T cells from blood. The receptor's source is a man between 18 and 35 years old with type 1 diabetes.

As DNA, the CDR3 is TGTGCCAGCAGCTTAGGGGAGGGACCAGCCAAAAACATTCAGTACTTC. This codes for CASSLGEGPAKNIQYF. This chain joins TRBV7-9 and TRBJ2-4; 7 bases match TRBD2. The germline CDR1 and CDR2 sequences are SEHNR and FQNEAQ (reference sequence). The CDR3 is made up of 16 amino acids. The J segment lost 0 bases and the V segment lost 1 base, leaving 3 bases of the junction unmatched.